Below are 7 T cell receptor beta chains sequenced from a single sample in a study of blood T cell repertoires in COVID-19. TCRdb's copy holds only in-frame clones and misses some; the assay was immunoSEQ multiplex PCR. The sample lists some 330,000 clones, roughly 87% occurring once. Sequencing used PBMCs or T cells enriched from blood (not recorded which). These receptors were obtained from a woman aged 45-59 years who had recovered from COVID-19.

J is TRBJ1-2 and V is TRBV4-1; 10 nucleotides agree with TRBD1. The CDR3 spans 15 residues. Germline V gene data show CDR1 as MGHRA and CDR2 as YSYEKL. The J segment lost 2 bases and the V segment lost 1 base, leaving 1 base of the junction unmatched. This chain's CDR3 is CASSQAGQGNYGYTF. The CDR3 coding sequence is TGCGCCAGCAGCCAAGCGGGACAGGGGAACTATGGCTACACCTTC.

J is TRBJ1-5 and V is TRBV4-3; maybe TRBD1 (5 bases). The CDR3 extends over 15 amino acids. CDR1 LGHNA and CDR2 YSLEER come from the germline V gene. Deletions cut 0 bases from V and 3 bases from J, with 9 bases between. The CDR3 nucleotides are TGCGCCAGCAGCCAAGATTCAGGGATCAATCAGCCCCAGCATTTT. This sequence encodes CASSQDSGINQPQHF.

The chain employs TRBV29-1 and TRBJ2-3, with a possible D match to TRBD2 (6 bases). CDR3 size: 15 residues. Deletions cut 0 bases from V and 2 bases from J, with 12 bases between. Germline CDR1 and CDR2: SQVTM and ANQGSEA. CDR3: CSVEDSRGFTDTQYF. The CDR3 DNA follows: TGCAGCGTTGAAGATTCCCGGGGGTTCACAGATACGCAGTATTTT.

The gene calls are TRBV5-1 and TRBJ1-3, with D hard to call. Germline V gene lookup returns CDR1 SGHRS and CDR2 YFSETQ. The CDR3 runs to 15 residues. Trimming removed 5 bases from V and 4 bases from J, with 16 bases in between. The CDR3 sequence: CASSPDILTGNTIYF. The CDR3 region has the DNA TGCGCCAGCAGTCCTGATATACTAACAGGAAACACCATATATTTT.

The chain combines TRBV6-6 with TRBJ1-3; no definite D call. This CDR3 has 12 amino acids. V lost 6 bases, J lost 5 bases, and 8 bases lay in between. Per the germline V gene, CDR1 is MNHNY and CDR2 is SVGAGI (reference sequence). CDR3 region: CASSPDRNTIYF. In DNA form, the CDR3 reads TGTGCCAGCAGCCCCGACAGAAACACCATATATTTT.

The CDR3 here is CASSPGLAGGYRTSTDTQYF. CDR3 coding DNA: TGTGCCAGCAGCCCGGGACTAGCGGGAGGCTATCGCACAAGCACAGATACGCAGTATTTT. The V gene is TRBV4-2, the J gene TRBJ2-3, with 15 bases matching TRBD2. CDR1 is LGHNA, CDR2 YNFKEQ, per germline. There are 20 residues in the CDR3. V dropped 4 bases and J dropped 0; count of bases not matched to a gene: 11.

The chain couples TRBV6-6 to TRBJ2-7, with 11 bases identical to TRBD2. Trimming at V came to 6 bases and at J to 1 base, leaving 2 bases not matched to a gene. The CDR3 consists of 14 residues. Looked up from germline, CDR1 is MNHNY and CDR2 is SVGAGI (reference sequence). The CDR3 loop reads CASRWTSGSYEQYF. In nucleotides, the CDR3 is TGTGCCAGCAGATGGACTAGCGGGTCCTACGAGCAGTACTTC.